One and the same sample provided the 8 T cell receptor beta chains below, sequenced in a study of cytotoxic CD8 clonotypes in ibrutinib-treated CLL. Produced via immunoSEQ multiplex PCR; TCRdb's table is partial and in-frame only. The sample shows 150,000 or so clones, 70% to 80% of them seen only once. The sequences come from PBMCs, collected after 12 months of ibrutinib treatment. The receptor set was obtained from a human donor with chronic lymphocytic leukemia.

The CDR3 protein is CASSKGLVTDTQYF. CDR3 in DNA: TGTGCCAGCAGCAAGGGACTGGTTACAGATACGCAGTATTTT. J is TRBJ2-3 and V is TRBV11-3; the D gene is possibly TRBD2 (6 bases). Trimming took 5 bases from V and 3 from J, leaving 12 bases between them. This CDR3 is 14 amino acids long. The germline CDR1 and CDR2 sequences are SGHNT and YENEEA.

The chain links TRBV5-1 to TRBJ2-7; 12 bases are a match to TRBD2. Per germline, CDR1 SGHRS and CDR2 YFSETQ. CDR3 length equals 17 residues. The ends lost 4 bases at V and 2 bases at J; junction bases unmatched: 10. The CDR3 sequence is CASSPTSGSTFAYEQYF. The CDR3, as DNA: TGCGCCAGCAGCCCGACTAGCGGGAGTACCTTCGCCTACGAGCAGTACTTC.

This chain connects TRBV5-1 to TRBJ2-7; 9 nucleotides line up with TRBD2. V trimming: 4 bases; J trimming: 3 bases; junction bases outside the gene matches: 5. CDR3 size: 14 residues. The V gene's germline CDR1 is SGHRS and CDR2 YFSETQ. As DNA, the CDR3 is TGCGCCAGCAGCAAATCTAGCGGGGTCTACGAGCAGTACTTC. Translating it yields CASSKSSGVYEQYF. The whole variable domain, remainder taken from reference TRBV5-1 and TRBJ2-7, is KAGVTQTPRYLIKTRGQQVTLSCSPISGHRSVSWYQQTPGQGLQFLFEYFSETQRNKGNFPGRFSGRQFSNSRSEMNVSTLELGDSALYLCASSKSSGVYEQYFGPGTRLTVT.

V and J are TRBV2 and TRBJ1-5; the D is unclear. This CDR3 contains 16 residues. Trimming cost V 0 bases and J 7 bases, with 16 bases left between them. Germline CDR1 reads SNHLY; CDR2 reads FYNNEI. CDR3 loop: CASSEAYYSGGQPQHF. CDR3 bases: TGTGCCAGCAGTGAAGCGTACTACTCCGGAGGGCAGCCCCAGCATTTT.

This chain links TRBV12-5 with TRBJ1-1; D not resolved. Trimming left V 3 bases short and J 6 bases short, with 5 bases between. Germline V lookup: CDR1 LGHNT, CDR2 FRNRAP. This CDR3 is 11 amino acids long. The CDR3 loop is CASGLGPEAFF. CDR3 in DNA: TGTGCTAGTGGTTTAGGGCCTGAAGCTTTCTTT.

The chain has TRBV6-5 and TRBJ2-4, with unresolved D. The CDR3 sequence is 14 residues long. CDR1 and CDR2 from the germline V gene are MNHEY and SVGAGI. Trimming shortened V by 5 bases and J by 2 bases, and 10 bases separated the two germline ends. CDR3 DNA: TGTGCCAGCAGTCCCAGATTTACCAAAAACATTCAGTACTTC. It codes for CASSPRFTKNIQYF.

The chain uses TRBV18 and TRBJ2-2; D uncertain. The V and J ends lost 5 bases and 3 bases respectively, with 10 bases between them. From germline, CDR1 is KGHSH and CDR2 LQKENI. This CDR3 region has 14 residues. In nucleotides, the CDR3 is TGTGCCAGCTCAACGGGCGTGGACACCGGGGAGCTGTTTTTT. Amino acid sequence: CASSTGVDTGELFF.

The chain couples TRBV11-2 to TRBJ2-1, with D tentatively TRBD1 or TRBD2 (5 bases each). V lost 2 bases to trimming and J lost 9 bases, with 8 bases between them. Germline V lookup: CDR1 SGHAT, CDR2 FQNNGV. CDR3 length: 12 residues. The CDR3 DNA sequence: TGTGCCAGCAGCTTAATCGGGGCTGAGCAGTTCTTC. Encoded protein: CASSLIGAEQFF.